The 24 T cell receptor beta chains in this list originate from one sample, sequenced in a study of shared clonotypes between healthy human individuals. The naive CD8 fraction comprised CD45RO-negative cells positively selected for CCR7 and excluded terminally differentiated effector memory CD45RA+ cells. Produced via immunoSEQ multiplex PCR; TCRdb's table is partial and in-frame only. The sample lists approximately 1.9 million clones, over 85% occurring once. The sample consisted of naive CD8+ T cells from PBMCs. These receptors were collected from a man between 18 and 29 years old in good health. Some clones in this sample may be carry-over from other donors' samples.

The rearrangement joins TRBV5-6 to TRBJ2-6; no definite D call. CDR1 is SGHDT and CDR2 is YYEEEE in the germline V gene. The ends were cut back, 0 bases at V and 3 bases at J, with 10 bases in the middle. This CDR3 spans 16 amino acids. CDR3 nucleotides: TGTGCCAGCAGCTTGGGTTTTAGTTTTGGGGCCAACGTCCTGACTTTC. It encodes CASSLGFSFGANVLTF. The full variable domain, completed using reference TRBV5-6 and TRBJ2-6, is DAGVTQSPTHLIKTRGQQVTLRCSPKSGHDTVSWYQQALGQGPQFIFQYYEEEERQRGNFPDRFSGHQFPNYSSELNVNALLLGDSALYLCASSLGFSFGANVLTFGAGSRLTVL.

The V gene is TRBV5-1, the J gene TRBJ2-7; D might be TRBD1 (8 bases). CDR1 and CDR2 (germline): SGHRS, YFSETQ. CDR3 length: 15 amino acids. V was shortened by 6 bases and J by 7 bases, with 23 bases between the two germline ends. CDR3 bases: TGCGCCAGCACCGTCGGGAGACAGGGGAGGGTAGAGCAGTACTTC. It translates to CASTVGRQGRVEQYF.

The V call is TRBV7-2, the J call TRBJ2-1, with TRBD1 matching 7 bases. This CDR3 is built from 13 residues. V lost 5 bases, J lost 9 bases, and 7 bases stayed unmatched. Germline V gene lookup returns CDR1 SGHTA and CDR2 FQGNSA. The CDR3 reads CASSVQGISEQFF. CDR3 sequence (DNA): TGTGCCAGCAGCGTACAGGGGATTAGTGAGCAGTTCTTC.

The V call is TRBV6-1, the J call TRBJ1-2; D gene unclear. Germline V gene sequence: CDR1 MNHNS, CDR2 SASEGT. The CDR3 is 13 residues long. V dropped 3 bases and J dropped 4 bases, with 9 bases sitting between them. The CDR3 here is CASSDDSSYGYTF. The CDR3 DNA follows: TGTGCCAGCAGTGACGATAGCTCCTATGGCTACACCTTC.

This CDR3 reads CASALANTEAFF. DNA of the CDR3: TGTGCCAGTGCATTGGCGAACACTGAAGCTTTCTTT. This rearrangement joins TRBV19 to TRBJ1-1; D is unresolved. Germline V CDR1 and CDR2: LNHDA, SQIVND (reference sequence). This CDR3 region has 12 residues. V dropped 8 bases and J dropped 1 base, with 8 bases sitting between them.

This clone was counted a single time. This rearrangement joins TRBV7-9 to TRBJ2-3, with D perhaps being TRBD1 or TRBD2 (5 bases each). Germline assignment: CDR1 SEHNR and CDR2 FQNEAQ (reference sequence). The V end lost 5 bases, the J end lost 7 bases, and 19 bases lay between the germline ends. The CDR3 is 15 residues long. The CDR3 spells CASSHRDEGRNTQYF. The CDR3 DNA is TGTGCCAGCAGCCACCGGGACGAGGGTAGAAATACGCAGTATTTT.

This clone was seen only once. This chain uses TRBV19 with TRBJ2-3; D not certain. Looked up from germline, CDR1 is LNHDA and CDR2 is SQIVND (reference sequence). Trimming took 4 bases from V and 3 from J, leaving 8 bases between them. The CDR3 spans 13 residues. The CDR3 nucleotides are TGTGCCAGTAGTACAAGAACTACAGATACGCAGTATTTT. Residues: CASSTRTTDTQYF.

The chain employs TRBV9 and TRBJ2-1; D is unresolved. CDR3 length: 14 residues. Germline-derived CDR1 and CDR2 are SGDLS and YYNGEE. V lost 2 bases and J lost 10, with 16 bases in between. Here the CDR3 reads CASSVGPPTREQFF. The CDR3 DNA sequence: TGTGCCAGCAGCGTCGGACCCCCTACAAGAGAGCAGTTCTTC.

This clone was seen a single time. This chain uses TRBV9 with TRBJ1-2, with 9 bases lining up with TRBD1. This CDR3 comprises 17 residues. V lost 3 bases to trimming and J lost 4 bases; unmatched junction nucleotides: 13. The V gene's germline CDR1 is SGDLS and CDR2 YYNGEE. The CDR3 sequence is CASSDPRRQGDSYGYTF. The CDR3 bases are TGTGCCAGCAGCGACCCGAGAAGACAGGGGGATAGCTATGGCTACACCTTC.

The chain couples TRBV11-2 to TRBJ2-7; no clear D gene. Trimming left V 5 bases short and J 3 bases short, with 17 bases between. The CDR3 runs 15 residues. CDR1 and CDR2 from the germline V gene are SGHAT and FQNNGV. CDR3: CASSPAPAVFYEQYF. The CDR3 bases are TGTGCCAGCAGCCCCGCCCCCGCGGTGTTCTACGAGCAGTACTTC.

In nucleotides, the CDR3 is TGTGCCAGCAGTCTAGGTAGACCTAAGCCCAATGAGCAGTTCTTC. Amino acids: CASSLGRPKPNEQFF. J is TRBJ2-1 and V is TRBV25-1; D gene ambiguous. The CDR3 has 15 amino acids. Germline V CDR1 and CDR2: MGHDK, SYGVNS. V lost 5 bases and J 6 bases, leaving 17 bases between the germline ends.

This rearrangement joins TRBV9 to TRBJ1-1; D remains unclear. V lost 4 bases and J lost 6, with 16 bases in between. The germline CDR1 and CDR2 sequences are SGDLS and YYNGEE. The CDR3 contains 14 residues. The CDR3 spells CASSSTFLEPEAFF. In DNA, the CDR3 is TGTGCCAGCAGCTCGACGTTTCTGGAACCTGAAGCTTTCTTT.

The rearrangement joins TRBV27 to TRBJ2-7; D perhaps matches TRBD2 (5 bases). The CDR3 length is 14 residues. Germline values: CDR1 MNHEY, CDR2 SMNVEV (reference sequence). V dropped 2 bases and J dropped 0 bases, with 8 bases sitting between them. Here the CDR3 reads CASSLTAVSYEQYF. In nucleotides, the CDR3 is TGTGCCAGCAGTTTAACAGCGGTCTCCTACGAGCAGTACTTC.

Only a few counts were recorded for this clone. The J gene is TRBJ1-2, the V gene TRBV11-3; TRBD1 aligns across 8 bases. J lost 6 bases, V lost 1 base, and 4 bases had no gene match. Per the germline V gene, CDR1 is SGHNT and CDR2 is YENEEA. The CDR3 is 14 residues long. The CDR3: CASSLGPGGDGYTF. CDR3 sequence (DNA): TGTGCCAGCAGCTTAGGACCAGGGGGCGATGGCTACACCTTC.

The J gene is TRBJ2-1, the V gene TRBV6-5; D might be TRBD1 or TRBD2, each matching 5 bases. In germline, CDR1 is MNHEY, CDR2 SVGAGI. Between the trimmed V and J ends, which lost 7 bases and 1 base, there was a span of 14 bases. This CDR3 has 15 residues. Written as DNA, the CDR3 is TGTGCCAGCACCCCGGGGCGGGTGTCCTACAATGAGCAGTTCTTC. This sequence encodes CASTPGRVSYNEQFF.

This clone was seen a few times. The sample holds other DNA sequences that translate to the same CDR3. The chain carries TRBV27 and TRBJ1-1; TRBD1 agrees at 7 bases. With 3 bases clipped from V and 1 base from J, the junction kept 2 bases outside the gene matches. Germline CDR1 reads MNHEY; CDR2 reads SMNVEV (reference sequence). This CDR3 contains 14 residues. The CDR3 sequence is CASSFAGGNTEAFF. Written as DNA, the CDR3 is TGTGCCAGCAGTTTCGCAGGGGGGAACACTGAAGCTTTCTTT.

The chain combines TRBV27 with TRBJ2-1; perhaps TRBD2 as D (6 bases). Trimming took 2 bases from V and 2 from J, leaving 10 bases between them. The CDR3 contains 15 residues. CDR1 MNHEY and CDR2 SMNVEV come from the germline V gene (reference sequence). The CDR3 sequence: CASSLGREPYNEQFF. CDR3 coding DNA: TGTGCCAGCAGTTTAGGGCGGGAACCCTACAATGAGCAGTTCTTC.

The chain joins TRBV27 to TRBJ2-1, with TRBD1 as a possible D gene (5 bases). This CDR3 is 13 amino acids long. The germline V gene has CDR1 MNHEY and CDR2 SMNVEV (reference sequence). V lost 5 bases to trimming and J lost 12 bases, with 17 bases between them. The CDR3 is CASSPHLGASQFF. The CDR3 DNA sequence: TGTGCCAGCAGTCCCCACCTAGGGGCGTCGCAGTTCTTC.

The V call is TRBV6-1, the J call TRBJ2-4, with TRBD2 identical over 12 bases. Germline V lookup: CDR1 MNHNS, CDR2 SASEGT. CDR3 length: 21 amino acids. J gave up 4 bases and V 1 base, and 17 bases lay outside the gene matches. The CDR3 is CASSEVVPTSGSWSFKNIQYF. For the CDR3, the DNA is TGTGCCAGCAGTGAAGTGGTACCGACTAGCGGGAGTTGGAGCTTTAAAAACATTCAGTACTTC.

The chain carries TRBV4-2 and TRBJ1-2, with D perhaps TRBD1 (5 bases). V was shortened by 4 bases and J by 4 bases, with 16 bases between the two germline ends. Germline V gene data show CDR1 as LGHNA and CDR2 as YNFKEQ. This CDR3 is 15 amino acids long. The CDR3 loop reads CASSPPGPPLYGYTF. The CDR3 DNA reads TGTGCCAGCAGCCCACCGGGACCGCCGCTCTATGGCTACACCTTC.

The V gene is TRBV9, the J gene TRBJ2-7; 7 bases align to TRBD2. The germline CDR1 and CDR2 sequences are SGDLS and YYNGEE. The junction had 13 bases not matched to a gene; V was cut back by 3 bases and J by 4 bases. CDR3 length equals 16 residues. CDR3 protein: CASSGRAASGKYEQYF. The CDR3 nucleotides are TGTGCCAGCAGCGGTAGGGCGGCTAGCGGAAAATACGAGCAGTACTTC.

The chain couples TRBV13 to TRBJ2-7; 10 nucleotides match TRBD2. The V gene's germline CDR1 is PRHDT and CDR2 FYEKMQ (reference sequence). The CDR3 contains 16 residues. The ends lost 1 base at V and 4 bases at J; junction bases unmatched: 7. The CDR3 DNA is TGTGCCAGCAGCTTAGTCACTAGCGGGAAGCGGTACGAGCAGTACTTC. Protein: CASSLVTSGKRYEQYF.

The CDR3 loop reads CALRGMNTEAFF. In DNA, the CDR3 is TGTGCCCTCAGGGGGATGAACACTGAAGCTTTCTTT. This chain uses TRBV7-9 with TRBJ1-1, with 7 bases lining up with TRBD1. V dropped 11 bases and J dropped 0; count of bases not matched to a gene: 3. The CDR3 spans 12 residues. From germline, CDR1 is SEHNR and CDR2 FQNEAQ (reference sequence).

The chain uses TRBV9 and TRBJ1-1; TRBD1 matches at 8 bases. The CDR3 contains 17 residues. V was pared by 0 bases and J by 0 bases, with 7 bases of the junction left unmatched. Germline-derived CDR1 and CDR2 are SGDLS and YYNGEE. The CDR3, as DNA: TGTGCCAGCAGCGTAGGGACAGGGCGTAGTATGAACACTGAAGCTTTCTTT. Its translation: CASSVGTGRSMNTEAFF.